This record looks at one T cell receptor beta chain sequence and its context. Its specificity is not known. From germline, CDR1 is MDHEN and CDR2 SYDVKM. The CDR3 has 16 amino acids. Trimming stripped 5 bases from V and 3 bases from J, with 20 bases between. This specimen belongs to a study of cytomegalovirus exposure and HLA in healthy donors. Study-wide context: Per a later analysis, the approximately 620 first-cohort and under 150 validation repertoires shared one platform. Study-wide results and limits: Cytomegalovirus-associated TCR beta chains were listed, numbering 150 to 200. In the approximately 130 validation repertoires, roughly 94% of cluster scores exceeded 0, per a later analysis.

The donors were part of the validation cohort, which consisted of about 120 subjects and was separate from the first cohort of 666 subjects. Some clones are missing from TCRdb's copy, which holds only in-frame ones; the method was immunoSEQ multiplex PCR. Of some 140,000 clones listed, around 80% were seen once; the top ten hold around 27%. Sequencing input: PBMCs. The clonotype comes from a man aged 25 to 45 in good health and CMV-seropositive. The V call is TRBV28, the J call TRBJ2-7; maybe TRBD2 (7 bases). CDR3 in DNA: TGTGCCAGCAGTCCCGGGGGCTGGGCGGGGGACTACGAGCAGTACTTC. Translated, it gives CASSPGGWAGDYEQYF.